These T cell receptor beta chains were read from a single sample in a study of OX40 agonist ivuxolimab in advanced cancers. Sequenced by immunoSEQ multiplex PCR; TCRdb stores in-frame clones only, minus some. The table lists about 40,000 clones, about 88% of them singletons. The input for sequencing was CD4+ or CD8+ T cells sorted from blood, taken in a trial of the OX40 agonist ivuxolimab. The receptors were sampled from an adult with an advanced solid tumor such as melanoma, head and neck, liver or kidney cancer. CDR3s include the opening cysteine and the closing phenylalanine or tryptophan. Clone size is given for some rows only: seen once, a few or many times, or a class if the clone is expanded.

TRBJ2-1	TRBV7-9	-	CASSLTGGEQFF
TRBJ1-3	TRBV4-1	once	CASSQDFLGGWGGNTIYF
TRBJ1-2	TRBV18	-	CASSPEAARNYGYTF
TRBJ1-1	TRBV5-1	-	CASSLEPGTMNTEAFF
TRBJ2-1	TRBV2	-	CASSESIVNEQFF
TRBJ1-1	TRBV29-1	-	CSVGGAFF
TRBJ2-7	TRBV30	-	CAWSVGSVHEQYF
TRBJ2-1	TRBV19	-	CASSQNYDEQFF
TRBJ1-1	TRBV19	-	CASSIKGETEAFF
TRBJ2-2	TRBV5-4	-	CASSLAARLNTGELFF
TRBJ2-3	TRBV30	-	CAWSDLAGDTDTQYF
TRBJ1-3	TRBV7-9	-	CASSVRGGGSRSGNTIYF
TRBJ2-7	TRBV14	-	CASSPWDDSYEQYF
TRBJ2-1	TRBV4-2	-	CAKHKAPSSYNEQFF
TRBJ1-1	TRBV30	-	CAWNGAMGLNTEAFF
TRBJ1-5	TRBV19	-	CASSITLTGNQPQHF
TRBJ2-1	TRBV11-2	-	CASSLVLAGQGYNEQFF
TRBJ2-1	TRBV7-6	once	CASSPPGTSGYNEQFF
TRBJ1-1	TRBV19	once	CASSIPQGYTEAFF
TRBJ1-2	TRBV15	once	CATSRSRDPNYGYTF
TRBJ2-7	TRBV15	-	CATSRGSGHEQYF
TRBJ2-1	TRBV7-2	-	CASRSHLNEQFF
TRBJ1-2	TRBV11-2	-	CASSQDQTGAYGYTF
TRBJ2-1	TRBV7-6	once	CASSLAVSGDWQFF
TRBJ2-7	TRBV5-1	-	CASSLDQPYEQYF
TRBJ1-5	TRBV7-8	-	CASSFGVGGLQPQHF
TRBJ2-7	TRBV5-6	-	CASSTAGGSYEQYF
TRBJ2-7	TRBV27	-	CASSLFAGGSLTYEQYF
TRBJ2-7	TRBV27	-	CASSKGEVYEQYF
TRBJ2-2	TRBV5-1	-	CASSSLAGGANTGELFF
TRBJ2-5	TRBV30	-	CAWSAGLALLLYF
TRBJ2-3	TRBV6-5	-	CASSYQGEYTQYF
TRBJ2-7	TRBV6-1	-	CASSGDVRTYYEQYF
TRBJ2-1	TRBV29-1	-	CSVRPDASPDNEQFF
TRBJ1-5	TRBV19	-	CASSTDSLNQPQHF
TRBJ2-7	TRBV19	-	CASRDRGLDEQYF
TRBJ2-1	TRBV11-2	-	CASSLGQGADEQFF
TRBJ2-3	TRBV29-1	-	CSVVGVGAHTQYF
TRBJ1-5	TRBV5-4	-	CASSLSGSNQPQHF
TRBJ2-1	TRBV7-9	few	CASSHRDYNEQFF
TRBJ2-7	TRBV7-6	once	CASSPLPGASSYEQYF
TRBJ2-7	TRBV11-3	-	CASSPGTGKTYEQYF